The 22 T cell receptor beta chains below were found in one sample sequenced in a study of shared clonotypes between healthy human individuals. In the naive CD8 group, cells lacked CD45RO and were positively selected for CCR7, so terminally differentiated effector memory CD45RA+ cells were left out. This table comes from immunoSEQ multiplex PCR, and its TCRdb copy is limited to in-frame clones, with some not included. The data contain just over 2,000,000 clones, about 95% of them singletons. Material for sequencing was naive CD8+ T cells sorted from blood. Receptors originate from a man between 18 and 29 years old in good health.

J is TRBJ2-1 and V is TRBV5-6, with TRBD2 as a possible D gene (5 bases). The V gene's germline CDR1 is SGHDT and CDR2 YYEEEE. The CDR3 length is 15 residues. V gave up 0 bases and J gave up 1 base, with 8 bases separating them. CDR3 nucleotide sequence: TGTGCCAGCAGCTTGGGGCTAGCATCCTACAATGAGCAGTTCTTC. This translates into CASSLGLASYNEQFF.

V usage is TRBV28 and J usage is TRBJ2-7; maybe TRBD2 (7 bases). There are 14 residues in the CDR3. With 3 bases removed from V and 4 bases from J, the gap between germline ends came to 13 bases. Looked up from germline, CDR1 is MDHEN and CDR2 is SYDVKM. The CDR3 DNA follows: TGTGCCAGCAGTTTCCTGGGGGGGCAGTACGAGCAGTACTTC. Encoded protein: CASSFLGGQYEQYF.

CDR3 amino acids: CASSPNRDAHETQYF. DNA for the CDR3: TGTGCCAGCAGCCCTAACAGAGATGCACACGAGACCCAGTACTTC. The J gene is TRBJ2-5, the V gene TRBV7-6; no clear D gene. The CDR3 is 15 residues long. V lost 5 bases and J 5 bases, leaving 18 bases between the germline ends. CDR1 and CDR2 from the germline V gene are SGHVS and FNYEAQ. The variable domain in full, completed from reference TRBV7-6 and TRBJ2-5, reads GAGVSQSPRYKVTKRGQDVALRCDPISGHVSLYWYRQALGQGPEFLTYFNYEAQQDKSGLPNDRFSAERPEGSISTLTIQRTEQRDSAMYRCASSPNRDAHETQYFGPGTRLLVL.

This rearrangement joins TRBV2 to TRBJ1-4; D unresolved. V was pared by 4 bases and J by 0 bases, with 9 bases between. The CDR3 runs 15 residues. CDR1 and CDR2 from the germline V gene are SNHLY and FYNNEI. The CDR3 sequence is CASSVSETTNEKLFF. The CDR3 region has the DNA TGTGCCAGCAGTGTCTCAGAAACAACTAATGAAAAACTGTTTTTT.

The genes are TRBV7-2 and TRBJ2-7; perhaps TRBD2 as D (5 bases). V shed 3 bases and J shed 7 bases, with 13 bases lying between them. The CDR3 extends over 13 amino acids. Per the germline V gene, CDR1 is SGHTA and CDR2 is FQGNSA. The CDR3 loop reads CASSLASLREQYF. CDR3 bases: TGTGCCAGCAGCTTGGCTAGCCTTCGGGAGCAGTACTTC.

This chain joins TRBV28 and TRBJ1-1; TRBD1 is a possible D gene (6 bases). Per germline, CDR1 MDHEN and CDR2 SYDVKM. The CDR3 is made up of 15 amino acids. V lost 1 base, J lost 7 bases, and 16 bases lay in between. The CDR3 bases are TGTGCCAGCAGTTTATTTCTCAGGGGAGGGGATGAAGCTTTCTTT. Encoded protein: CASSLFLRGGDEAFF. The full variable domain, with the rest looked up from reference TRBV28 and TRBJ1-1, is DVKVTQSSRYLVKRTGEKVFLECVQDMDHENMFWYRQDPGLGLRLIYFSYDVKMKEKGDIPEGYSVSREKKERFSLILESASTNQTSMYLCASSLFLRGGDEAFFGQGTRLTVV.

The V call is TRBV6-5, the J call TRBJ2-1; 8 nucleotides match TRBD2. The CDR3 totals 16 residues. The V segment lost 2 bases and the J segment 2 bases; nucleotides outside the gene matches: 5. The germline V gene has CDR1 MNHEY and CDR2 SVGAGI. The CDR3 spells CASSYEDSGTYNEQFF. The CDR3 DNA sequence: TGTGCCAGCAGTTACGAAGATAGCGGGACCTACAATGAGCAGTTCTTC.

This chain joins TRBV9 and TRBJ2-7, with 7 bases matching TRBD1. CDR1 and CDR2 from the germline V gene are SGDLS and YYNGEE. V gave up 0 bases and J gave up 5 bases; unmatched junction bases: 17. The CDR3 is made up of 18 amino acids. The DNA of the CDR3 is TGTGCCAGCAGCGTAGTACCCCATTTCCTGGGACAGTTCGACGAGCAGTACTTC. It translates to CASSVVPHFLGQFDEQYF.

This sequence joins TRBV4-1 and TRBJ2-4; D is possibly TRBD1 (5 bases). The CDR3 spans 16 residues. Germline loops: CDR1 MGHRA, CDR2 YSYEKL. V was shortened by 3 bases and J by 9 bases, with 21 bases between the two germline ends. The CDR3 nucleotides are TGCGCCAGCAGCCAGTCAGAACAGGCCGCGCTGGGCATTCAGTACTTC. Residues: CASSQSEQAALGIQYF.

In this sample, this clone turned up once. This specimen includes other DNA sequences encoding the same CDR3. This chain joins TRBV6-6 and TRBJ2-7; D is unclear. CDR3 size: 11 residues. The germline V and J ends were trimmed by 2 bases and 5 bases, with 4 bases remaining between them. Germline lookup yields CDR1 MNHNY and CDR2 SVGAGI (reference sequence). CDR3 in DNA: TGTGCCAGCAGTTACAGCAACGAGCAGTACTTC. Translated: CASSYSNEQYF.

With regard to this clone: Other nucleotide sequences in the sample specify the same CDR3. CDR3 sequence reads: CASSLGGGEQFF. CDR3 DNA: TGTGCCAGCAGCTTGGGCGGGGGTGAGCAGTTCTTC. This rearrangement joins TRBV5-6 to TRBJ2-1; 7 nucleotides line up with TRBD2. CDR1 is SGHDT, CDR2 YYEEEE, per germline. Trimming at V came to 0 bases and at J to 9 bases, leaving 0 bases not matched to a gene. The CDR3 extends over 12 amino acids. Full variable domain (rest looked up from reference TRBV5-6 and TRBJ2-1): DAGVTQSPTHLIKTRGQQVTLRCSPKSGHDTVSWYQQALGQGPQFIFQYYEEEERQRGNFPDRFSGHQFPNYSSELNVNALLLGDSALYLCASSLGGGEQFFGPGTRLTVL.

This rearrangement joins TRBV2 to TRBJ2-4; 10 positions match TRBD2. V dropped 2 bases and J dropped 2; count of bases not matched to a gene: 3. This CDR3 region has 16 residues. The germline V gene has CDR1 SNHLY and CDR2 FYNNEI. The CDR3 loop is CASSESSGSPKNIQYF. The DNA of the CDR3 is TGTGCCAGCAGTGAATCTAGCGGGAGTCCCAAAAACATTCAGTACTTC. Using reference TRBV2 and TRBJ2-4 for the parts outside the CDR3, the full variable domain is EPEVTQTPSHQVTQMGQEVILRCVPISNHLYFYWYRQILGQKVEFLVSFYNNEISEKSEIFDDQFSVERPDGSNFTLKIRSTKLEDSAMYFCASSESSGSPKNIQYFGAGTRLSVL.

The CDR3 DNA reads as TGTGCCAGCAGTTTTCTAGGGGGCTCGGAGACCCAGTACTTC. Translating it yields CASSFLGGSETQYF. The chain combines TRBV27 with TRBJ2-5; 7 bases are shared with TRBD1. With 3 bases clipped from V and 5 bases from J, the junction kept 6 bases outside the gene matches. CDR3 length: 14 amino acids. In germline, CDR1 is MNHEY, CDR2 SMNVEV (reference sequence).

J is TRBJ2-5 and V is TRBV7-9, with D tentatively TRBD1 (8 bases). CDR3 length equals 16 residues. The ends were cut back, 5 bases at V and 5 bases at J, with 21 bases in the middle. CDR1 SEHNR and CDR2 FQNEAQ come from the germline V gene (reference sequence). The CDR3, as DNA: TGTGCCAGCAGCCCGGGGGGCCAGGGGGCGCACGAGACCCAGTACTTC. Protein sequence: CASSPGGQGAHETQYF.

About this clone: This sample includes further DNA sequences coding for the same CDR3. The rearrangement uses TRBV28 and TRBJ2-3; D is unresolved. The V end was cut by 8 bases, the J end by 0 bases, with 3 bases between. CDR1 MDHEN and CDR2 SYDVKM come from the germline V gene. The CDR3 is 11 residues long. The CDR3 nucleotides read TGTGCCAGCTCAAGCACAGATACGCAGTATTTT. Translating it yields CASSSTDTQYF.

The chain joins TRBV7-9 to TRBJ2-7, with unresolved D. The V end was cut by 2 bases, the J end by 2 bases, with 25 bases between. The V gene's germline CDR1 is SEHNR and CDR2 FQNEAQ (reference sequence). This CDR3 has 19 amino acids. CDR3 bases: TGTGCCAGCAGCTTATGGCCCCCTCGGACCGACACGGTTACCTACGAGCAGTACTTC. Translation gives CASSLWPPRTDTVTYEQYF.

The chain recombines TRBV28 with TRBJ1-6; TRBD1 might be the D (5 bases). V lost 5 bases and J 2 bases, leaving 13 bases between the germline ends. The CDR3 consists of 16 residues. The V gene's germline CDR1 is MDHEN and CDR2 SYDVKM. CDR3 nucleotides: TGTGCCAGCAGTCCCTGGGGCAAGGCCTATAATTCACCCCTCCACTTT. This sequence encodes CASSPWGKAYNSPLHF. Drawing the rest from reference TRBV28 and TRBJ1-6, the complete variable domain is DVKVTQSSRYLVKRTGEKVFLECVQDMDHENMFWYRQDPGLGLRLIYFSYDVKMKEKGDIPEGYSVSREKKERFSLILESASTNQTSMYLCASSPWGKAYNSPLHFGNGTRLTVT.

J is TRBJ1-2 and V is TRBV25-1; 10 bases align to TRBD1. Germline assignment: CDR1 MGHDK and CDR2 SYGVNS. CDR3 length equals 16 residues. Trimming removed 2 bases from V and 6 bases from J; junction bases left unmatched: 9. CDR3 coding DNA: TGTGCCAGCAGTGAAACGTATCGACAGGGGGCGGATGGCTACACCTTC. Its translation is CASSETYRQGADGYTF.

This chain joins TRBV28 and TRBJ2-3; D is uncertain. This CDR3 is 13 amino acids long. With 7 bases removed from V and 2 bases from J, the gap between germline ends came to 10 bases. Germline lookup yields CDR1 MDHEN and CDR2 SYDVKM. DNA of the CDR3: TGTGCCAGCACCCCACCCAACACAGATACGCAGTATTTT. Translating it yields CASTPPNTDTQYF.

This chain links TRBV29-1 with TRBJ2-1; the D gene could be TRBD1 or TRBD2 (5 bases each). Trimming removed 0 bases from V and 5 bases from J, with 11 bases in between. The CDR3 is made up of 14 amino acids. The germline V gene has CDR1 SQVTM and CDR2 ANQGSEA. The CDR3 spells CSVEDRDGHNEQFF. CDR3 in DNA: TGCAGCGTTGAAGACCGGGACGGCCACAATGAGCAGTTCTTC.

This chain connects TRBV5-6 to TRBJ1-2; 12 bases map to TRBD1. The CDR3 spans 16 residues. CDR1 and CDR2 (germline): SGHDT, YYEEEE. V trimming: 3 bases; J trimming: 6 bases; junction bases outside the gene matches: 9. CDR3 protein: CASSYQPGTGGNGYTF. CDR3 coding DNA: TGTGCCAGCAGCTACCAACCTGGGACAGGGGGCAATGGCTACACCTTC.

V usage is TRBV7-6 and J usage is TRBJ2-1; 14 bases agree with TRBD2. The length of the CDR3 is 17 residues. Germline V gene sequence: CDR1 SGHVS, CDR2 FNYEAQ. After removal of 3 bases from V and 5 bases from J, the junction contained 6 bases not matched to a gene. As DNA, the CDR3 is TGTGCCAGCAGCTTGGAGCCGGGACTAGCGGGAGACAATGAGCAGTTCTTC. Translating it yields CASSLEPGLAGDNEQFF.